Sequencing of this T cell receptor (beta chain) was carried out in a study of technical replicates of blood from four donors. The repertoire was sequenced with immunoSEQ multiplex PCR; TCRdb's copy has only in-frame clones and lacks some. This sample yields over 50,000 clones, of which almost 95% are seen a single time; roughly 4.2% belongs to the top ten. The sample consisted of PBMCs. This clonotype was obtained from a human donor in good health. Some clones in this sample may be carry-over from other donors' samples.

The chain's CDR3 is CASSFQGSDTQYF. As DNA, the CDR3 is TGTGCCAGCAGCTTTCAGGGGTCAGATACGCAGTATTTT. The genes are TRBV7-2 and TRBJ2-3; D may be TRBD1 (6 bases). Germline values: CDR1 SGHTA, CDR2 FQGNSA. The V end lost 3 bases, the J end lost 4 bases, and 8 bases lay between the germline ends. This CDR3 is 13 amino acids long.